These T cell receptor beta chains were read from a single sample in a study of cytomegalovirus exposure and HLA in healthy donors. Here immunoSEQ multiplex PCR was the method, and the copy in TCRdb shows in-frame clones only, minus some. The profile shows roughly 150,000 clones, approximately 63% of them singletons. Material: PBMCs. The receptor set was obtained from a woman aged 60-75 years in good health and CMV-seropositive. Both conserved end residues are part of each CDR3. D genes are given only for firm matches. The listing skips clone size in some rows; elsewhere it reads once, few, many or a size class.

>TRBV2|.|TRBJ1-4|.
TGTGCCAGCAGTTTTTCACACGCAACTAATGAAAAACTGTTTTTT
CASSFSHATNEKLFF
>TRBV7-9|.|TRBJ2-7|TRBD2
TGTGCCAGCAGCTTAGCGGGACTAGCTAACAACGAGCAGTACTTC
CASSLAGLANNEQYF
>TRBV5-1|few|TRBJ1-1|.
TGCGCCAGCAGCTTGGATCCCCCAAACACTGAAGCTTTCTTT
CASSLDPPNTEAFF
>TRBV19|.|TRBJ1-5|TRBD1
TGTGCCAGTAGTATCCGGGACAGTTTTAATCAGCCCCAGCATTTT
CASSIRDSFNQPQHF
>TRBV6-5|.|TRBJ2-2|.
TGTGCCAGCAGACCGAAGGGGCCCACCGGGGAGCTGTTTTTT
CASRPKGPTGELFF
>TRBV12-2|.|TRBJ2-2|.
TGTGCAAGTCGCTTAGGCCGGGGGTACACCGGGGAGCTGTTTTTT
CASRLGRGYTGELFF
>TRBV6-1|.|TRBJ1-5|.
TGTGCCAGCAGCGGCACAGGGAATCAGCCCCAGCATTTT
CASSGTGNQPQHF
>TRBV7-9|few|TRBJ1-1|.
TGTGCCAGCAGCCCCACGCGCCGGGACACTGAAGCTTTCTTT
CASSPTRRDTEAFF
>TRBV19|.|TRBJ1-1|.
TGTGCCAGTAGTCCCCCGGTTTTTCGGGGTCGAGGGATGAACACTGAAGCTTTCTTT
CASSPPVFRGRGMNTEAFF
>TRBV6-6|.|TRBJ1-4|TRBD1
TGTGCCAGCGCGGGACCGGGACAGCCTAATGAAAAACTGTTTTTT
CASAGPGQPNEKLFF
>TRBV4-1|once|TRBJ1-3|.
TGCGCCAGCAGCCCCGATTTGGCAGGCGCCCCCGGAAACACCATATATTTT
CASSPDLAGAPGNTIYF
>TRBV5-4|.|TRBJ2-7|.
TGTGCCAGCAGCTTGGATTCTGTGGGAGTCGGCAACGAGCAGTACTTC
CASSLDSVGVGNEQYF
>TRBV6-6|.|TRBJ2-7|TRBD2
TGTGCCAGCAGATCCCCGACTAGCGGGTCGATCTACGAGCAGTACTTC
CASRSPTSGSIYEQYF
>TRBV7-8|.|TRBJ2-1|.
TGTGCCAGCAGCTTACAAATGAATGAGCAGTTCTTC
CASSLQMNEQFF
>TRBV5-6|few|TRBJ2-7|TRBD2
TGTGCCAGCAGCTTAAGACTAGCGGGAAACTACGAGCAGTACTTC
CASSLRLAGNYEQYF
>TRBV21-1|.|TRBJ1-1|.
TGTGCCAGCAGCACCGGGACAGTCAACACTGAAGCTTTCTTT
CASSTGTVNTEAFF
>TRBV28|.|TRBJ2-1|TRBD1
TGTGCCAGCAGTGGACAGGGGAGCTACAATGAGCAGTTCTTC
CASSGQGSYNEQFF
>TRBV5-6|.|TRBJ1-1|.
TGTGCCAGCAGCTTTTTAGGGGCAGATAGCACTGAAGCTTTCTTT
CASSFLGADSTEAFF
>TRBV5-6|.|TRBJ2-7|TRBD2
TGTGCCAGCAGCTTGGGGTTTAGCGGGAGACAGGAGCAGTACTTC
CASSLGFSGRQEQYF
>TRBV5-6|.|TRBJ1-5|.
TGTGCCAGCAGCTTGATGTCGGGCAATCAGCCCCAGCATTTT
CASSLMSGNQPQHF
>TRBV7-6|.|TRBJ2-7|TRBD1
TGTGCCAGCAGCCCCTCCGACAGGGTTAACTCCTACGAGCAGTACTTC
CASSPSDRVNSYEQYF
>TRBV5-6|.|TRBJ2-3|.
TGTGCCAGCAGCTTGGTTCTCCCCAAGCGCACCACAGATACGCAGTATTTT
CASSLVLPKRTTDTQYF
>TRBV5-1|.|TRBJ2-7|.
TGCGCCAGCAGCCTCAGCGGACAGAGCTACGAGCAGTACTTC
CASSLSGQSYEQYF
>TRBV9|.|TRBJ2-1|TRBD2
TGTGCCAGCAGCGTAGCTACTAGCGGGAGAGTGGTTGAGCAGTTCTTC
CASSVATSGRVVEQFF
>TRBV4-1|.|TRBJ2-7|TRBD2
TGCGCCAGCAGCCAAGATTACCAGGGACTAGCGGGGAACATTCCTGGGGAGGAGCAGTACTTC
CASSQDYQGLAGNIPGEEQYF
>TRBV7-2|.|TRBJ2-1|.
TGTGCCAGCAGCTTAGCGATCGGGATGCACAATGAGCAGTTCTTC
CASSLAIGMHNEQFF
>TRBV5-1|.|TRBJ2-7|TRBD1
TGCGCCAGCAGCTGGGACAGTTCCTACGAGCAGTACTTC
CASSWDSSYEQYF
>TRBV4-2|.|TRBJ2-5|.
TGTGCCAGCAGCCAAGCTGAGAGACAGGTCCAGTACTTC
CASSQAERQVQYF
>TRBV6-1|once|TRBJ2-7|.
TGTGCCAGCAGTGGAGAGGGCAGGGGTTACGAGCAGTACTTC
CASSGEGRGYEQYF
>TRBV6-1|.|TRBJ1-2|.
TGTGCCAGCAGTAGAGACAGCGAATCCCAGTACACCTTC
CASSRDSESQYTF
>TRBV28|.|TRBJ2-7|TRBD1
TGTGCCAGCAGTAACAAGCCGGGGACAGCGTCCTACGAGCAGTACTTC
CASSNKPGTASYEQYF
>TRBV7-9|few|TRBJ2-1|.
TGTGCCAGCACCGGTTGGTTGGTCTACAATGAGCAGTTCTTC
CASTGWLVYNEQFF
>TRBV13|.|TRBJ2-2|.
TGTGCCAGCAGCCGAGCCCTTGACAGGAACACCGGGGAGCTGTTTTTT
CASSRALDRNTGELFF
>TRBV28|.|TRBJ1-5|TRBD1
TGTGCCAGCAGTGAGGACAGGGGCAATCAGCCCCAGCATTTT
CASSEDRGNQPQHF
>TRBV10-3|few|TRBJ2-7|.
TGTGCCATCACTCCTACGAGGGACTTCTCCTACGAGCAGTACTTC
CAITPTRDFSYEQYF
>TRBV6-1|.|TRBJ1-1|.
TGTGCCAGCAGTGAACAGGGAGGAGGAAGGAACACTGAAGCTTTCTTT
CASSEQGGGRNTEAFF
>TRBV6-1|.|TRBJ2-4|.
TGTGCCAGCAGTGACAGCGGATATACAAACATTCAGTACTTC
CASSDSGYTNIQYF
>TRBV27|.|TRBJ2-3|TRBD1
TGTGCCAGCAGTAAGGGACAGGGGAGTTACACAGATACGCAGTATTTT
CASSKGQGSYTDTQYF
>TRBV2|.|TRBJ1-2|.
TGTGCCAGCAGTGAACTACAGGCGAGCGGCTACACCTTC
CASSELQASGYTF
>TRBV5-4|.|TRBJ1-2|TRBD1
TGTGCCAGCAGCCCGTGGTTGGGACAGCACTTAGGCTACACCTTC
CASSPWLGQHLGYTF
>TRBV25-1|.|TRBJ1-1|TRBD1
TGTGCCAGCAGTCCCCACATTTTGGGGACAGATGAAGCTTTCTTT
CASSPHILGTDEAFF
>TRBV6-5|.|TRBJ2-7|.
TGTGCCAGCAGTTACGGGACAAGAGTCTACGAGCAGTACTTC
CASSYGTRVYEQYF
>TRBV5-1|.|TRBJ2-5|TRBD2
TGCGCCAGCAGCGGGGGGACTAGCATAGAGACCCAGTACTTC
CASSGGTSIETQYF
>TRBV25-1|.|TRBJ1-1|.
TGTGCCAGCAGTGATGTAAGGGGCACTGAAGCTTTCTTT
CASSDVRGTEAFF
>TRBV5-1|.|TRBJ1-2|TRBD1
TGCGCCAGCAGCTTGGGTGTCCTACAGGGGCCCCTTTTGAACTATGGCTACACCTTC
CASSLGVLQGPLLNYGYTF
>TRBV2|few|TRBJ1-1|.
TGTGCCAGCTGTAAGGGCAGGGGAGACACTGAAGCTTTCTTT
CASCKGRGDTEAFF
>TRBV20-1|.|TRBJ2-5|.
TGCAGTGGACGGAGAGAGACCCAGTACTTC
CSGRRETQYF
>TRBV19|.|TRBJ1-5|.
TGTGCCAGTAGCCCGGATATCAGGGGTAATCAGCCCCAGCATTTT
CASSPDIRGNQPQHF
>TRBV4-2|once|TRBJ2-2|TRBD2
TGTGCCAGCAGCCAAAGAAGCGGGAGGGCCTTAGGTACCGGGGAGCTGTTTTTT
CASSQRSGRALGTGELFF
>TRBV27|.|TRBJ2-2|TRBD2
TGTGCCAGCAGCAGGACTAGCGGATTGAACACCGGGGAGCTGTTTTTT
CASSRTSGLNTGELFF
>TRBV15|.|TRBJ1-5|.
TGTGCCACCAGCAGAGATCCACTCCAGGGGCAGCCCCAGCATTTT
CATSRDPLQGQPQHF
>TRBV15|once|TRBJ1-2|TRBD1
TGTGCCACCAGCAGAGCCGGATTTAGCGGGACAGGGCGATATGGCTACACCTTC
CATSRAGFSGTGRYGYTF
>TRBV27|.|TRBJ2-1|.
TGTGCCAGCAGTTTATCTTCGGGATCTACCGATGAGCAGTTCTTC
CASSLSSGSTDEQFF
>TRBV7-9|few|TRBJ2-5|TRBD2
TGTGCCAGCACCCCTGGGGCTAGCGGGATCCAAGAGACCCAGTACTTC
CASTPGASGIQETQYF